This T cell receptor beta chain was recovered during a study of OX40 agonist ivuxolimab in advanced cancers. The method was immunoSEQ multiplex PCR; TCRdb's version includes in-frame clones alone and lacks a portion of them. The table records about 83,000 clones, around 92% of them present only once. The length of the CDR3 is 16 residues. Trimming shortened V by 0 bases and J by 9 bases, and 19 bases separated the two germline ends. CDR1 is SGDLS and CDR2 is YYNGEE in the germline V gene. This rearrangement joins TRBV9 to TRBJ2-1; D possibly corresponds to TRBD2 (6 bases). The origin of this receptor is an adult with an advanced solid tumor such as melanoma, head and neck, liver or kidney cancer. The specimen was CD4+ or CD8+ T cells sorted from blood, collected in a trial of the OX40 agonist ivuxolimab. The CDR3 loop reads CASSVGGLGSPGEQFF. The CDR3, as DNA: TGTGCCAGCAGCGTAGGGGGACTCGGCTCTCCGGGTGAGCAGTTCTTC.